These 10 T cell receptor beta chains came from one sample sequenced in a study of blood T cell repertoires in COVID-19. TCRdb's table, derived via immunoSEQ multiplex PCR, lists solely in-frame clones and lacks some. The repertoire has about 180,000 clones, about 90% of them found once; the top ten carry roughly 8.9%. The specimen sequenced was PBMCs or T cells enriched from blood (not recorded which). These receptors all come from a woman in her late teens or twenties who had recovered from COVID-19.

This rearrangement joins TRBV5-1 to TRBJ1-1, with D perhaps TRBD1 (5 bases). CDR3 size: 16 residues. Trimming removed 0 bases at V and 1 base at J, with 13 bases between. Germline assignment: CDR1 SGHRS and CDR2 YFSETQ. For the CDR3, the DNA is TGCGCCAGCAGCTTGGGGGCAGGGTTGACGAACACTGAAGCTTTCTTT. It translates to CASSLGAGLTNTEAFF. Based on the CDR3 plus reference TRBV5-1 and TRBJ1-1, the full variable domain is KAGVTQTPRYLIKTRGQQVTLSCSPISGHRSVSWYQQTPGQGLQFLFEYFSETQRNKGNFPGRFSGRQFSNSRSEMNVSTLELGDSALYLCASSLGAGLTNTEAFFGQGTRLTVV.

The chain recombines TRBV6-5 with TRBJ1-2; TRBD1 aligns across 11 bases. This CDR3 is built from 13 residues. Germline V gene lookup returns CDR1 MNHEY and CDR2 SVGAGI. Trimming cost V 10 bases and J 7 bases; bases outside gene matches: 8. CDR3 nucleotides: TGTGCCACACAAAGGACAGGGGGCTTTGGCTACACCTTC. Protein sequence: CATQRTGGFGYTF.

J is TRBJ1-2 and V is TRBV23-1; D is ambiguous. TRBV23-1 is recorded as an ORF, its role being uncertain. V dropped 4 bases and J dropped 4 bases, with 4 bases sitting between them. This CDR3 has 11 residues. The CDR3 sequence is CASSPSYGYTF. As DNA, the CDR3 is TGCGCCAGCAGTCCGTCCTATGGCTACACCTTC.

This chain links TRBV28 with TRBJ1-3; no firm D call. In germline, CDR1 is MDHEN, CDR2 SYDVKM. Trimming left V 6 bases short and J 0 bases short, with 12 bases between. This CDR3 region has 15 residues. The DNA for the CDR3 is TGTGCCAGCAGACTGGACGGGGACTCTGGAAACACCATATATTTT. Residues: CASRLDGDSGNTIYF.

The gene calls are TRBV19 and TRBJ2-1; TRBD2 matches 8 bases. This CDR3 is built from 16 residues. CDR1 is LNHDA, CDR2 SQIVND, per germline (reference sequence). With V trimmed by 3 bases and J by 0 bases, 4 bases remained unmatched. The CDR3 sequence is CASSIQAGGSYNEQFF. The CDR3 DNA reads TGTGCCAGTAGTATCCAGGCGGGGGGCTCCTACAATGAGCAGTTCTTC.

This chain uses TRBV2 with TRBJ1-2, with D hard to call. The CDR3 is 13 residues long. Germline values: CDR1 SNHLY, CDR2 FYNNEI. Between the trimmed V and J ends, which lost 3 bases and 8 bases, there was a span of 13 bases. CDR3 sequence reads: CASSDVRTGGYTF. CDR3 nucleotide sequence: TGTGCCAGCAGTGATGTACGAACGGGGGGCTACACCTTC.

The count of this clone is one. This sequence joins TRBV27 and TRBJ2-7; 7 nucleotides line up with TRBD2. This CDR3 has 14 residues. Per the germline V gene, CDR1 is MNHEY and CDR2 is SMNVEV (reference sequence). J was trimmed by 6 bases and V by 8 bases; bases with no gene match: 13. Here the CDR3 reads CASQIGGGPVEQYF. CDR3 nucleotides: TGTGCCAGCCAAATCGGGGGAGGGCCCGTCGAGCAGTACTTC.

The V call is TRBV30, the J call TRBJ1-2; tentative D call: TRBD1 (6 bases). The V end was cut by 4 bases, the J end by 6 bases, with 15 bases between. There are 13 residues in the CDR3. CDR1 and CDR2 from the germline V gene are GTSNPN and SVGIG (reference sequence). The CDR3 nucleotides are TGTGCCTGGAACAGGGTTGGAAGTAATGGCTACACCTTC. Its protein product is CAWNRVGSNGYTF.

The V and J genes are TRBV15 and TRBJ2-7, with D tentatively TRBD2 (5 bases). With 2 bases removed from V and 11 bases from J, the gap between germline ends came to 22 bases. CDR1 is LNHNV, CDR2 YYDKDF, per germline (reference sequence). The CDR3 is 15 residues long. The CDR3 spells CATSRSTRGAAVEYF. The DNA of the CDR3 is TGTGCCACCAGCAGATCGACCCGGGGAGCCGCGGTGGAGTACTTC.

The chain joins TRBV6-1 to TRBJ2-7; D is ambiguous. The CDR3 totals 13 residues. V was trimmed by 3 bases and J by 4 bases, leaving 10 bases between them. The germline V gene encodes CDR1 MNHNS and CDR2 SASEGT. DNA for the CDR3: TGTGCCAGCAGTGAGGCACAGCCTTACGAGCAGTACTTC. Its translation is CASSEAQPYEQYF.